These T cell receptor beta chains were read from a single sample in a study of tumor-infiltrating lymphocytes in primary liver carcinoma. TCRdb passed the multiplex PCR reads through MiXCR, listing each CDR3 protein once. The table lists more than 150,000 distinct CDR3 sequences, about 55% of them singletons, with around 68% in the top ten. Sequencing input: peripheral blood. The receptors were gathered from a man aged 40-55 years with primary liver carcinoma and hepatitis B virus infection. CDR3s leave out the opening cysteine and the closing phenylalanine or tryptophan.

v_call: TRBV6-5; j_call: TRBJ1-1; cdr3_aa: ASSYSTGAATEAF
v_call: TRBV12-3/TRBV12-4; j_call: TRBJ1-2; cdr3_aa: ASSPPRVNYGYT
v_call: TRBV14; j_call: TRBJ1-4; cdr3_aa: ASSQNSDGKLF
v_call: TRBV29-1; j_call: TRBJ2-7; cdr3_aa: SVVTGTSYEQY
v_call: TRBV11-1; j_call: TRBJ2-1; cdr3_aa: ASSLTRDVFNEQF
v_call: TRBV29-1; j_call: TRBJ2-2; cdr3_aa: SVLAGGPTAYTVELF
v_call: TRBV7-9; j_call: TRBJ2-3; cdr3_aa: ASSYGSLNTDTQY
v_call: TRBV5-1; j_call: TRBJ2-1; cdr3_aa: ASSTSEGSGHEQF
v_call: TRBV10-3; j_call: TRBJ2-7; cdr3_aa: AIRSGQGASYEQY
v_call: TRBV11-2; j_call: TRBJ2-7; cdr3_aa: ASSAGTYSSYEQY
v_call: TRBV11-2; j_call: TRBJ2-1; cdr3_aa: ASSSRPNGRIYEQF
v_call: TRBV6-5; j_call: TRBJ1-1; cdr3_aa: ASSPTTMSQAAF
v_call: TRBV6-1; j_call: TRBJ1-4; cdr3_aa: ASSESLRDFASFNEKLF
v_call: TRBV29-1; j_call: TRBJ1-2; cdr3_aa: SVQGGNGYT
v_call: TRBV12-3/TRBV12-4; j_call: TRBJ2-1; cdr3_aa: ASSPPTTSGQDNEQF
v_call: TRBV11-1; j_call: TRBJ2-1; cdr3_aa: ASSFAGLAANEQF
v_call: TRBV29-1; j_call: TRBJ2-3; cdr3_aa: SVEVTSTDTQY
v_call: TRBV29-1; j_call: TRBJ1-1; cdr3_aa: SIQTLGNTEAF
v_call: TRBV24-1; j_call: TRBJ1-1; cdr3_aa: ATSVPNRPEAF
v_call: TRBV6-1; j_call: TRBJ2-2; cdr3_aa: ASSPSGTSQAGELF
v_call: TRBV6-1; j_call: TRBJ2-2; cdr3_aa: ASTPSRSFSGELF
v_call: TRBV10-2; j_call: TRBJ2-7; cdr3_aa: ATTQAGGSYEQY
v_call: TRBV5-4; j_call: TRBJ2-5; cdr3_aa: ASSRTGTSGRARETQY
v_call: TRBV12-5; j_call: TRBJ1-5; cdr3_aa: ASGYPLNQPQH
v_call: TRBV11-2; j_call: TRBJ2-5; cdr3_aa: ASSLETETQY
v_call: TRBV6-6; j_call: TRBJ1-1; cdr3_aa: ASRKEGVSNTEAF
v_call: TRBV29-1; j_call: TRBJ1-3; cdr3_aa: IGWDSRSGNTIY
v_call: TRBV4-1; j_call: TRBJ2-5; cdr3_aa: ASSQDRGQRGAETQY
v_call: TRBV4-1; j_call: TRBJ1-2; cdr3_aa: ASSEGVQSIKDGYT
v_call: TRBV5-6; j_call: TRBJ2-3; cdr3_aa: ASSLRRGTDTQY
v_call: TRBV4-1; j_call: TRBJ2-5; cdr3_aa: ASSQEPGTQETQY
v_call: TRBV11-2; j_call: TRBJ2-5; cdr3_aa: ASSLDVKETQY
v_call: TRBV11-2; j_call: TRBJ2-7; cdr3_aa: AGGKTGYEQY
v_call: TRBV12-3/TRBV12-4; j_call: TRBJ2-5; cdr3_aa: ASSSRGSQETQY
v_call: TRBV29-1; j_call: TRBJ2-3; cdr3_aa: SVERGREMDTQY
v_call: TRBV11-2; j_call: TRBJ2-7; cdr3_aa: ASSLTYGAYEQY
v_call: TRBV6-1; j_call: TRBJ2-1; cdr3_aa: ASRERQGGNEQF
v_call: TRBV29-1; j_call: TRBJ2-7; cdr3_aa: SRASNRVSYEQY
v_call: TRBV10-3; j_call: TRBJ1-1; cdr3_aa: AISQQGLANTEAF
v_call: TRBV6-5; j_call: TRBJ2-2; cdr3_aa: ASSYSTWGGELF
v_call: TRBV9; j_call: TRBJ2-3; cdr3_aa: ASSSRALATPDTQY
v_call: TRBV7-8; j_call: TRBJ2-1; cdr3_aa: ASTLARNYNEQF
v_call: TRBV11-2; j_call: TRBJ2-7; cdr3_aa: ASSHGPDYEQY
v_call: TRBV5-5; j_call: TRBJ2-1; cdr3_aa: ASSLDSAWEQF
v_call: TRBV6-1; j_call: TRBJ2-7; cdr3_aa: ASTQSNSYEQY
v_call: TRBV4-1; j_call: TRBJ1-4; cdr3_aa: ASSQSRGQGASLF
v_call: TRBV4-1; j_call: TRBJ1-1; cdr3_aa: ASSERTEAF
v_call: TRBV5-4; j_call: TRBJ2-3; cdr3_aa: ASSLAGTRWLDTQY
v_call: TRBV14; j_call: TRBJ2-1; cdr3_aa: ASSQELAGSYNEQF
v_call: TRBV29-1; j_call: TRBJ1-1; cdr3_aa: CVHQREGGKAF
v_call: TRBV12-3/TRBV12-4; j_call: TRBJ2-7; cdr3_aa: ASSLRLAETHSYEQY
v_call: TRBV5-1; j_call: TRBJ2-3; cdr3_aa: ASSLAPGAGTDTKY
v_call: TRBV4-2; j_call: TRBJ2-3; cdr3_aa: ASSREAGLSTDTQY
v_call: TRBV11-2; j_call: TRBJ2-7; cdr3_aa: ASIYERSSYEQY
v_call: TRBV6-5; j_call: TRBJ2-5; cdr3_aa: ASSLNREETQY
v_call: TRBV5-1; j_call: TRBJ2-7; cdr3_aa: ASRPGTDSYEQY